The entry below gives a single T cell receptor beta chain sequence along with its context. Its matching antigen is unknown. PCR employed 60 Vbeta and 13 Jbeta primers. Repertoires were generated with immunoSEQ multiplex PCR, while TCRdb's copy carries only in-frame clones and drops some. The table lists approximately 150,000 clones, 68% of them singletons, with about 10% in the top ten. These data belong to a study of cytomegalovirus exposure and HLA in healthy donors. General study points: A later analysis reported that several of the most significant clusters appeared to be linked to common viral pathogens, among them Epstein-Barr virus. Rarity characterized most TCR sequences, yet some public TCRs appeared in many donors.

The CDR3 sequence is 15 residues long. V was clipped by 5 bases and J by 3 bases; unmatched bases: 6. Germline V CDR1 and CDR2: SGHTA, FQGNSA. The sample comprised PBMCs. The TCR sequence derives from a young man in good health and CMV-seropositive. The V call is TRBV7-2, the J call TRBJ1-5, with 8 bases matching TRBD1. CDR3 nucleotide sequence: TGTGCCAGCAGCCTGGCACAGGGGGACAATCAGCCCCAGCATTTT. It encodes CASSLAQGDNQPQHF.